This T cell receptor beta chain originates from a study of blood T cell repertoires in COVID-19. The overall study: The cDNA or gDNA used as material had been derived from T cells, B-cell-depleted T cells, or PBMCs.

Original processing methods: Reference gene primer amplification in the assay estimated nucleated cell counts. The data were produced by immunoSEQ multiplex PCR, yet TCRdb's version contains in-frame clones alone and is incomplete. The D gene and trimming were derived from the DNA, and the V and J assignments and clone size from that table. The sample carries 100,000 or so clones, 80% to 90% recorded once. This clone occurred a few times. This CDR3 has 14 amino acids. The V end lost 3 bases, the J end lost 7 bases, and 16 bases lay between the germline ends. CDR1 SGDLS and CDR2 YYNGEE come from the germline V gene.

The receptor was derived from a man aged 35-49 years with active or convalescent COVID-19. This sequence joins TRBV9 and TRBJ1-2; D may be TRBD1 (6 bases). Sequenced input: peripheral blood. The CDR3 sequence is CASSAGLGGAGYTF. Written as DNA, the CDR3 is TGTGCCAGCAGCGCCGGATTAGGGGGGGCTGGCTACACCTTC.